This passage covers 31 T cell receptor beta chains from one sample sequenced in a study of CD8+ T cells in alopecia areata. Reverse transcribed after extraction, RNA yielded cDNA as the sequencing template. The table came from immunoSEQ multiplex PCR; TCRdb's copy has only in-frame clones and leaves some out. The sample comprises under 85,000 clones, around half of which are singletons, and about a sixth rests with the top ten. Sequencing was performed on CD8+ T cells sorted from blood, taken at week 0. The receptors were gathered from a human donor with alopecia areata.

The chain carries TRBV25-1 and TRBJ2-6, with D tentatively TRBD2 (6 bases). The CDR3 loop spans 15 amino acids. Trimming removed 4 bases from V and 3 bases from J, with 10 bases in between. Germline V gene data show CDR1 as MGHDK and CDR2 as SYGVNS. The CDR3 DNA reads TGTGCCAGCAGTGGTGGGACTGGTGGGGCCAACGTCCTGACTTTC. Its protein is CASSGGTGGANVLTF. Variable domain in full (rest from reference TRBV25-1 and TRBJ2-6): EADIYQTPRYLVIGTGKKITLECSQTMGHDKMYWYQQDPGMELHLIHYSYGVNSTEKGDLSSESTVSRIRTEHFPLTLESARPSHTSQYLCASSGGTGGANVLTFGAGSRLTVL.

The sample holds a few counts of this clone. The chain carries TRBV7-9 and TRBJ2-3; D is possibly TRBD2 (5 bases). The CDR3 contains 14 residues. Germline CDR1 reads SEHNR; CDR2 reads FQNEAQ (reference sequence). The germline V and J ends were trimmed by 2 bases and 2 bases, with 8 bases remaining between them. The CDR3 DNA follows: TGTGCCAGCAGCTTACGAGGGTCCACAGATACGCAGTATTTT. Translation gives CASSLRGSTDTQYF.

This clone was detected once. The V and J genes are TRBV29-1 and TRBJ2-1; 12 positions agree with TRBD2. The V gene's germline CDR1 is SQVTM and CDR2 ANQGSEA. Unmatched junction bases numbered 6, after V lost 6 bases and J lost 6 bases. This CDR3 is 14 amino acids long. CDR3 bases: TGCAGCGTGGACCTAGCGGGAGGGGGCAATGAGCAGTTCTTC. It encodes CSVDLAGGGNEQFF.

In this sample, this clone turned up once. The V and J genes are TRBV29-1 and TRBJ2-6; D unresolved. The V gene lost 4 bases and the J gene lost 3 bases, with 16 bases spanning the gap. This CDR3 contains 16 residues. Per the germline V gene, CDR1 is SQVTM and CDR2 is ANQGSEA. This CDR3 is CSVGRPAVSGANVLTF. The CDR3 DNA reads as TGCAGCGTTGGTCGCCCCGCGGTGAGTGGGGCCAACGTCCTGACTTTC.

The table lists this clone with a few counts. The V and J genes are TRBV12-5 and TRBJ2-2; the match to TRBD2 covers 13 bases. Germline loops: CDR1 LGHNT, CDR2 FRNRAP. After removal of 1 base from V and 6 bases from J, the junction contained 2 bases not matched to a gene. This CDR3 has 16 residues. In DNA form, the CDR3 reads TGTGCTAGTGGTTTGGGACTAGCGGGAGGCCCCGGGGAGCTGTTTTTT. It codes for CASGLGLAGGPGELFF.

In this sample, this clone turned up a few times. The gene calls are TRBV4-1 and TRBJ2-1; no firm D call. Per the germline V gene, CDR1 is MGHRA and CDR2 is YSYEKL. The CDR3 sequence is 16 residues long. Deletions cut 0 bases from V and 0 bases from J, with 9 bases between. Here the CDR3 reads CASSQDNFASYNEQFF. CDR3 sequence (DNA): TGCGCCAGCAGCCAAGATAATTTTGCCTCCTACAATGAGCAGTTCTTC.

This clone was observed a few times. The chain couples TRBV27 to TRBJ2-7; D perhaps matches TRBD1 (5 bases). V was trimmed by 5 bases and J by 5 bases, leaving 16 bases between them. Looked up from germline, CDR1 is MNHEY and CDR2 is SMNVEV (reference sequence). This CDR3 comprises 14 residues. CDR3 sequence reads: CASSGVDRLHEQYF. For the CDR3, the DNA is TGTGCCAGCAGTGGCGTCGACAGACTCCACGAGCAGTACTTC.

In this sample, this clone turned up a few times. The gene calls are TRBV10-3 and TRBJ2-3, with TRBD2 as a possible D gene (5 bases). From germline, CDR1 is ENHRY and CDR2 SYGVKD. V gave up 2 bases and J gave up 6 bases, with 12 bases separating them. The CDR3 consists of 14 residues. The CDR3 protein is CAISEEGAGDTQYF. CDR3 nucleotide sequence: TGTGCCATCAGTGAGGAGGGAGCTGGGGATACGCAGTATTTT.

In this sample, this clone turned up a few times. The CDR3 loop reads CSVAGAGNYGYTF. Here the CDR3 DNA reads TGCAGCGTTGCAGGGGCCGGTAACTATGGCTACACCTTC. The chain links TRBV29-1 to TRBJ1-2; possible D gene TRBD1, 6 bases. The germline V and J ends were trimmed by 4 bases and 1 base, with 10 bases remaining between them. Per germline, CDR1 SQVTM and CDR2 ANQGSEA. The CDR3 is 13 residues long.

This clone was observed a handful of times. The rearrangement joins TRBV2 to TRBJ2-1, with 13 bases aligning to TRBD2. Germline lookup yields CDR1 SNHLY and CDR2 FYNNEI. The CDR3 spans 16 residues. Trimming at V came to 6 bases and at J to 10 bases, leaving 12 bases not matched to a gene. CDR3 sequence reads: CASRTGTSGIVVEQFF. The DNA of the CDR3 is TGTGCCAGCAGGACCGGGACTAGCGGGATAGTTGTGGAGCAGTTCTTC.

Turning to this clone: Compared with germline, one end of the junction differs, possibly owing to a read error. In the same sample, other DNA sequences code for this CDR3. The chain employs TRBV4-1 and TRBJ2-3, with D unresolved. This CDR3 has 12 residues. Per germline, CDR1 MGHRA and CDR2 YSYEKL. The CDR3 here is CASSQATDTQYF. The CDR3 DNA reads as TGTGCCAGCAGCCAAGCCACAGATACGCAGTATTTT.

The J gene is TRBJ2-3, the V gene TRBV9; TRBD1 matches 8 bases. Looked up from germline, CDR1 is SGDLS and CDR2 is YYNGEE. CDR3 length: 16 amino acids. Germline trimming cut 1 base from V and 5 bases from J; bases unmatched to any gene: 9. This CDR3 reads CASSVPGGEREDTQYF. The CDR3 DNA reads as TGTGCCAGCAGCGTACCAGGGGGCGAACGGGAAGATACGCAGTATTTT.

The V call is TRBV4-3, the J call TRBJ1-1; possibly TRBD1 for D (6 bases). With 0 bases removed from V and 1 base from J, the gap between germline ends came to 9 bases. The CDR3 is 15 amino acids. Germline V gene sequence: CDR1 LGHNA, CDR2 YSLEER. DNA of the CDR3: TGCGCCAGCAGCCAAGATAGGGGGGCGAACACTGAAGCTTTCTTT. It translates to CASSQDRGANTEAFF.

J is TRBJ2-7 and V is TRBV5-1, with 13 bases fitting TRBD2. CDR1 SGHRS and CDR2 YFSETQ come from the germline V gene. The CDR3 covers 14 residues. V trimming: 6 bases; J trimming: 4 bases; junction bases outside the gene matches: 4. The CDR3 DNA reads TGCGCCAGCACGAGGACTAGCGGGAGTTACGAGCAGTACTTC. Its protein product is CASTRTSGSYEQYF. Supplemented by reference TRBV5-1 and TRBJ2-7, the full variable domain reads KAGVTQTPRYLIKTRGQQVTLSCSPISGHRSVSWYQQTPGQGLQFLFEYFSETQRNKGNFPGRFSGRQFSNSRSEMNVSTLELGDSALYLCASTRTSGSYEQYFGPGTRLTVT.

The V and J genes are TRBV11-2 and TRBJ2-1; 8 nucleotides align to TRBD2. The junction had 9 bases not matched to a gene; V was cut back by 1 base and J by 4 bases. The CDR3 runs to 17 residues. CDR1 and CDR2 (germline): SGHAT, FQNNGV. The CDR3 bases are TGTGCCAGCAGCTTAGGGAGGGGCGGGAGGACTTACAATGAGCAGTTCTTC. Translation: CASSLGRGGRTYNEQFF.

The chain recombines TRBV25-1 with TRBJ2-7; 7 bases line up with TRBD1. The CDR3 loop spans 14 amino acids. Per germline, CDR1 MGHDK and CDR2 SYGVNS. Unmatched junction bases numbered 7, after V lost 4 bases and J lost 4 bases. Here the CDR3 reads CASSARGTAYEQYF. DNA of the CDR3: TGTGCCAGCAGTGCTAGAGGGACAGCGTACGAGCAGTACTTC.

The chain carries TRBV7-9 and TRBJ2-5, with 7 nucleotides matching TRBD1. The CDR3 loop spans 17 amino acids. The germline gives CDR1 SEHNR, CDR2 FQNEAQ (reference sequence). The V segment lost 5 bases and the J segment 5 bases; nucleotides outside the gene matches: 17. The CDR3 DNA reads TGTGCCAGCAGCACTGGACAGGAGGAAGGCTTGGTGGAGACCCAGTACTTC. Translating it yields CASSTGQEEGLVETQYF.

This clone was picked up a small number of times. The J gene is TRBJ1-5, the V gene TRBV23-1; possibly TRBD1 for D (5 bases). TRBV23-1 is assigned to the ORF class and has an uncertain function. The CDR3 length is 12 residues. V shed 11 bases and J shed 5 bases, with 13 bases lying between them. The DNA for the CDR3 is TGCGCCGCGGGACCGGATGATCAGCCCCAGCATTTT. It codes for CAAGPDDQPQHF.

This chain links TRBV29-1 with TRBJ2-3, with TRBD2 identical over 8 bases. The J segment lost 2 bases and the V segment lost 6 bases, leaving 13 bases of the junction unmatched. CDR3 length equals 16 residues. The V gene's germline CDR1 is SQVTM and CDR2 ANQGSEA. CDR3 sequence: CSVGVVAGKVTDTQYF. The DNA for the CDR3 is TGCAGCGTCGGGGTTGTAGCGGGGAAAGTCACAGATACGCAGTATTTT.

This clone was recorded once. The chain recombines TRBV4-1 with TRBJ2-2, with D perhaps TRBD2 (5 bases). Germline assignment: CDR1 MGHRA and CDR2 YSYEKL. This CDR3 comprises 16 residues. The V gene lost 1 base and the J gene lost 4 bases, with 13 bases spanning the gap. This chain's CDR3 is CASSQVPSGRTGELFF. Written as DNA, the CDR3 is TGCGCCAGCAGCCAAGTGCCCAGCGGCCGCACCGGGGAGCTGTTTTTT.

In its sample, this clone was seen many times. This chain connects TRBV4-1 to TRBJ2-4; D is perhaps TRBD1 (7 bases). CDR1 and CDR2 (germline): MGHRA, YSYEKL. CDR3 length equals 15 residues. V lost 1 base to trimming and J lost 7 bases, with 14 bases between them. For the CDR3, the DNA is TGCGCCAGCAGCCAAGCCCCTCCAGGGGGGAACATTCAGTACTTC. It translates to CASSQAPPGGNIQYF.

The chain employs TRBV27 and TRBJ1-5, with 12 nucleotides matching TRBD1. Germline lookup yields CDR1 MNHEY and CDR2 SMNVEV (reference sequence). The ends lost 5 bases at V and 5 bases at J; junction bases unmatched: 4. The CDR3 has 15 residues. CDR3: CASSPGTGGHQPQHF. CDR3 coding DNA: TGTGCCAGCAGTCCCGGGACAGGGGGCCATCAGCCCCAGCATTTT.

This clone has only a few counts. V gene TRBV30 combines with J gene TRBJ2-1; D is uncertain. The V and J ends lost 0 bases and 4 bases respectively, with 7 bases between them. The CDR3 has 13 residues. The germline gives CDR1 GTSNPN, CDR2 SVGIG (reference sequence). CDR3 sequence (DNA): TGTGCCTGGAGTGTCACGTCTTACAATGAGCAGTTCTTC. It is translated as CAWSVTSYNEQFF.

The chain couples TRBV9 to TRBJ2-7; 12 nucleotides align to TRBD2. V lost 5 bases and J lost 2; bases outside the gene matches: 5. Germline-derived CDR1 and CDR2 are SGDLS and YYNGEE. CDR3 length: 15 amino acids. In DNA form, the CDR3 reads TGTGCCAGCAGGCCGAGACTAGCGGGAGCCTACGAGCAGTACTTC. It encodes CASRPRLAGAYEQYF.

The chain joins TRBV7-2 to TRBJ2-5, with 8 bases aligning to TRBD2. The length of the CDR3 is 15 residues. CDR1 and CDR2 from the germline V gene are SGHTA and FQGNSA. Trimming took 4 bases from V and 1 from J; bases not matched to a gene: 5. CDR3 sequence reads: CASSWAGGPQETQYF. CDR3 DNA sequence: TGTGCCAGCAGCTGGGCGGGGGGCCCCCAAGAGACCCAGTACTTC.

This clone was recorded a few times. The V and J genes are TRBV27 and TRBJ2-3; 10 bases align to TRBD2. Germline V gives CDR1 MNHEY, CDR2 SMNVEV (reference sequence). CDR3 length: 16 amino acids. V trimming: 4 bases; J trimming: 4 bases; junction bases outside the gene matches: 8. The CDR3 DNA follows: TGTGCCAGCAGTTATGGACTAGCGGAGAGAGCAGATACGCAGTATTTT. It encodes CASSYGLAERADTQYF.

This clone has just a few counts. The V and J genes are TRBV7-2 and TRBJ1-2; D might be TRBD1 (5 bases). The CDR3 extends over 13 amino acids. Germline assignment: CDR1 SGHTA and CDR2 FQGNSA. The V and J ends lost 8 bases and 3 bases respectively, with 13 bases between them. CDR3 sequence: CASFIGHYYGYTF. In nucleotides, the CDR3 is TGTGCCAGCTTTATAGGACATTACTATGGCTACACCTTC. The complete variable domain, with remaining parts taken from reference TRBV7-2 and TRBJ1-2, reads GAGVSQSPSNKVTEKGKDVELRCDPISGHTALYWYRQSLGQGLEFLIYFQGNSAPDKSGLPSDRFSAERTGGSVSTLTIQRTQQEDSAVYLCASFIGHYYGYTFGSGTRLTVV.

CDR3 in amino acids: CASSLRDSRGNTGELFF. The CDR3 nucleotides are TGTGCCAGCAGCTTGAGGGACAGTAGGGGGAACACCGGGGAGCTGTTTTTT. The rearrangement links TRBV7-3 to TRBJ2-2, with 7 bases matching TRBD1. V lost 3 bases to trimming and J lost 1 base; unmatched junction nucleotides: 8. There are 17 residues in the CDR3. The germline V gene has CDR1 SGHTA and CDR2 FQGTGA.

V usage is TRBV7-2 and J usage is TRBJ2-6, with D perhaps TRBD1 (5 bases). V was trimmed by 5 bases and J by 4 bases, leaving 18 bases between them. The germline V gene has CDR1 SGHTA and CDR2 FQGNSA. The CDR3 spans 17 residues. For the CDR3, the DNA is TGTGCCAGCAGCCCAGGGCCCCCTGGGTCAGGGGCCAACGTCCTGACTTTC. Its protein is CASSPGPPGSGANVLTF.

This clone was seen more than once but under ten times. The chain combines TRBV7-6 with TRBJ2-7; D uncertain. The CDR3 totals 15 residues. Germline CDR1 SGHVS, CDR2 FNYEAQ. Deletions cut 4 bases from V and 2 bases from J, with 15 bases between. For the CDR3, the DNA is TGTGCCAGCAGCTCCCCCAATGGCGGAGCCTACGAGCAGTACTTC. Translated, it gives CASSSPNGGAYEQYF.

This chain connects TRBV15 to TRBJ2-1; TRBD2 agrees at 9 bases. Germline V gene sequence: CDR1 LNHNV, CDR2 YYDKDF (reference sequence). CDR3 length: 18 residues. Germline trimming cut 1 base from V and 0 bases from J; bases unmatched to any gene: 7. The CDR3 loop reads CATSRGTSGWSSYNEQFF. Here the CDR3 DNA reads TGTGCCACCAGCAGAGGTACTAGCGGGTGGAGCTCCTACAATGAGCAGTTCTTC.